Listed here is a single TCR beta chain. Its specificity is unknown. Given a much more abundant clone one base away, this may be a read error. Libraries were made from TCR beta cDNA, and they carried unique molecular identifiers. A single record per CDR3 protein comes from TCRdb applying MiXCR to the PCR reads. The repertoire has about 210,000 distinct CDR3 sequences, 29% of them found once; the top ten carry roughly 3.4%. The data derive from a study of post-analysis software for immune sequencing data. Whole-study results and caveats: Comparison with controls showed significantly lower normalized Chao1 diversity in multiple sclerosis patients. Patients used a few TRBV segments, including TRBV5-6, TRBV5-1 and TRBV20-1, more often than controls.

The V gene lost 2 bases and the J gene lost 2 bases, with 8 bases spanning the gap. Germline V CDR1 and CDR2: MNHEY, SMNVEV (reference sequence). The CDR3 is made up of 14 amino acids. The sample was blood. The source is a girl aged 2-17 years with multiple sclerosis. The V and J genes are TRBV27 and TRBJ2-3; D is ambiguous. CDR3 in amino acids: CASSLIPNTDTQYF. The CDR3 coding sequence is TGTGCCAGCAGTTTAATTCCTAACACAGATACGCAGTATTTT.